The 3 T cell receptor beta chains reported below all come from one sample, sequenced in a study of cytomegalovirus exposure and HLA in healthy donors. The PCR was carried out with 60 Vbeta primers and 13 Jbeta primers. Method: immunoSEQ multiplex PCR; TCRdb's copy keeps in-frame clones and lacks some. Its clone listing holds 150,000 to 250,000 clones. Sequencing was done on a sample of PBMCs. The origin of the receptors is a boy under 18 in good health and CMV-seronegative.

The genes are TRBV4-1 and TRBJ1-1; 7 positions match TRBD1. Trimming cost V 6 bases and J 0 bases; bases outside gene matches: 13. CDR1 is MGHRA and CDR2 is YSYEKL in the germline V gene. This CDR3 spans 17 amino acids. CDR3 sequence: CASSQYVLGQMNTEAFF. The CDR3 coding sequence is TGCGCCAGCAGTCAGTATGTTTTGGGACAGATGAACACTGAAGCTTTCTTT.

The chain carries TRBV28 and TRBJ2-2; TRBD2 aligns across 9 bases. Germline V gene data show CDR1 as MDHEN and CDR2 as SYDVKM. This CDR3 spans 16 amino acids. V was clipped by 7 bases and J by 1 base; unmatched bases: 7. The CDR3 DNA sequence: TGTGCCAGCACCCTGGGCGGGGGGGGGAACACCGGGGAGCTGTTTTTT. Translated: CASTLGGGGNTGELFF.

The J gene is TRBJ1-2, the V gene TRBV6-1; TRBD1 matches 10 bases. Germline-derived CDR1 and CDR2 are MNHNS and SASEGT. Trimming removed 5 bases from V and 8 bases from J; junction bases left unmatched: 8. This CDR3 has 14 amino acids. CDR3 in DNA: TGTGCCAGCAGTCCTACCCGGACAGGGGGAGGCTACACCTTC. Protein product: CASSPTRTGGGYTF.